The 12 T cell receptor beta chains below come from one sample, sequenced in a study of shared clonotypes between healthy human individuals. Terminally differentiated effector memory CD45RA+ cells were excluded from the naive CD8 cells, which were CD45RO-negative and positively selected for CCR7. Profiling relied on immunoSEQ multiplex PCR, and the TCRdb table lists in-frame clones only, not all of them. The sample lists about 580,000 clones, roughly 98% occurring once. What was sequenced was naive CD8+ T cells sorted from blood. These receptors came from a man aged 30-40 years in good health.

CDR3 protein: CASPSYYEQYF. CDR3 DNA sequence: TGTGCCAGCCCAAGTTACTACGAGCAGTACTTC. The genes are TRBV6-1 and TRBJ2-7; the D is unclear. Trimming cost V 8 bases and J 3 bases, with 8 bases left between them. Looked up from germline, CDR1 is MNHNS and CDR2 is SASEGT. This CDR3 spans 11 amino acids.

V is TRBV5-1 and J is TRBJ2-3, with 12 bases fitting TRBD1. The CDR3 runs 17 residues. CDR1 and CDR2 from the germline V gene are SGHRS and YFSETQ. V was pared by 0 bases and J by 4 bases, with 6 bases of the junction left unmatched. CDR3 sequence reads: CASSLASGQGAADTQYF. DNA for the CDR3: TGCGCCAGCAGCTTGGCTTCGGGACAGGGGGCGGCAGATACGCAGTATTTT.

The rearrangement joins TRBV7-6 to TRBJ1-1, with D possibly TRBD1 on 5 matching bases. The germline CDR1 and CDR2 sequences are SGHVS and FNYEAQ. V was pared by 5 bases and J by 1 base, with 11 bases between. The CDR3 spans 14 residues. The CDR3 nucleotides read TGTGCCAGCAGCCCTGGGGGAAAGAACACTGAAGCTTTCTTT. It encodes CASSPGGKNTEAFF.

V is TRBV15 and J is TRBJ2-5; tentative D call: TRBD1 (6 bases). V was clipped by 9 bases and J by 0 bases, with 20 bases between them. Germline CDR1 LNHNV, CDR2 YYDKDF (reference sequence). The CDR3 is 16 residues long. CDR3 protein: CATSGGQPKYQETQYF. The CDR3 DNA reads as TGTGCCACGAGCGGAGGACAGCCAAAGTACCAAGAGACCCAGTACTTC.

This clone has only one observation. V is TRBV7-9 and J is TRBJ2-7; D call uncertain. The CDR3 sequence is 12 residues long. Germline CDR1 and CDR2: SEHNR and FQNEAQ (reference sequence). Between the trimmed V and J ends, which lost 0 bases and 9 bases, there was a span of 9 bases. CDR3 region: CASSLALKLQYF. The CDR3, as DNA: TGTGCCAGCAGCTTAGCGCTCAAGTTGCAGTACTTC.

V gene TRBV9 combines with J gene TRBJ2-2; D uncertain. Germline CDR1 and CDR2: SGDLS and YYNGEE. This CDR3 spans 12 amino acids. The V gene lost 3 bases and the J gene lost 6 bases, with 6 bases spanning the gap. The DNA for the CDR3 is TGTGCCAGCAGCGACCGGGCCGGGGAGCTGTTTTTT. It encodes CASSDRAGELFF.

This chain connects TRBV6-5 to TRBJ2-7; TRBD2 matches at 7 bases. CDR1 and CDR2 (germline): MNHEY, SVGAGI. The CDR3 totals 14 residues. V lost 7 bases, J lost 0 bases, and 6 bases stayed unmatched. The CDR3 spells CASMSGTTSYEQYF. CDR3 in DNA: TGTGCCAGCATGAGCGGGACTACCTCCTACGAGCAGTACTTC.

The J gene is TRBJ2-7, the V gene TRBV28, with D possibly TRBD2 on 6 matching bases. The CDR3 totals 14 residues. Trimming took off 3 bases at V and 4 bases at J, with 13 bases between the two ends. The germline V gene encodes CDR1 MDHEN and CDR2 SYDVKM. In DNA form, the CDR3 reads TGTGCCAGCAGTTTGCTTCGCGGGACTTACGAGCAGTACTTC. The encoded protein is CASSLLRGTYEQYF. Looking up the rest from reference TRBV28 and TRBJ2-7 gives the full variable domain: DVKVTQSSRYLVKRTGEKVFLECVQDMDHENMFWYRQDPGLGLRLIYFSYDVKMKEKGDIPEGYSVSREKKERFSLILESASTNQTSMYLCASSLLRGTYEQYFGPGTRLTVT.

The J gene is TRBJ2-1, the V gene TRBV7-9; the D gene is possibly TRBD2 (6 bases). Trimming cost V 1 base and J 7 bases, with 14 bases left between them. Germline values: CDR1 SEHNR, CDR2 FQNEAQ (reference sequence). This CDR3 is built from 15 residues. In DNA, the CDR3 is TGTGCCAGCAGCTTAGAAGGAGGGCCCGGGAATGAGCAGTTCTTC. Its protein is CASSLEGGPGNEQFF.

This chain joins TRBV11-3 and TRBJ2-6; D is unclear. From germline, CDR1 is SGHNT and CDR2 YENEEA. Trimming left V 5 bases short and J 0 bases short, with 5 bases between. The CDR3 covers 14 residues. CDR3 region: CASSPHSGANVLTF. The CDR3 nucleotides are TGTGCCAGCAGCCCCCACTCTGGGGCCAACGTCCTGACTTTC.

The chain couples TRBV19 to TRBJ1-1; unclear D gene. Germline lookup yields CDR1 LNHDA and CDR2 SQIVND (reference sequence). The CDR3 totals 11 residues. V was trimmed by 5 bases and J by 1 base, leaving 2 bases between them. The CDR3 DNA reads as TGTGCCAGTAGTTGGAACACTGAAGCTTTCTTT. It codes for CASSWNTEAFF.

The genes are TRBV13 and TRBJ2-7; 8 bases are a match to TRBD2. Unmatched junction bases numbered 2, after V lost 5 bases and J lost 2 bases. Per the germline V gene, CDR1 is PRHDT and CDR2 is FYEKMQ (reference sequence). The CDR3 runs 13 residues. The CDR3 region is CASSPGLAYEQYF. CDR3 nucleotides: TGTGCCAGCAGCCCGGGACTAGCCTACGAGCAGTACTTC.